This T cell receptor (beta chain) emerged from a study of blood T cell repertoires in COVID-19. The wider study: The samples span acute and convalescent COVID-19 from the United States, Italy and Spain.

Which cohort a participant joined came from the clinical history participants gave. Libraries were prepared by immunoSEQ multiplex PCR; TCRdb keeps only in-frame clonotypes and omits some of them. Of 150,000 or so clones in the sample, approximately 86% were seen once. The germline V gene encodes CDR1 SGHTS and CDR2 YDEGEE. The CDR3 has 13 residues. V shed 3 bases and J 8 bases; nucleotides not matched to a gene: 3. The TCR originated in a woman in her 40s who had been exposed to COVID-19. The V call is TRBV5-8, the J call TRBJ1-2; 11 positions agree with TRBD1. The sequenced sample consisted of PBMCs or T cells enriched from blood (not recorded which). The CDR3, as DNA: TGTGCCAGCAGCTGGACAGGGGGCGGAGGCTACACCTTC. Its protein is CASSWTGGGGYTF.